This record looks at one T cell receptor beta chain sequence and its context. Its antigen is undetermined. Time point reported: recipient sample about 28 days before transplant, after cytoreduction. The CDR3 totals 13 residues. CDR1 SGDLS and CDR2 YYNGEE come from the germline V gene. The ends were cut back, 0 bases at V and 4 bases at J, with 7 bases in the middle. Sequenced by immunoSEQ multiplex PCR; TCRdb stores in-frame clones only, minus some. This table has about 20,000 clones, roughly 90% appearing once. This entry is derived from a study of T cell clonotyping in hematopoietic cell transplantation. General observations from the study: After transplant, recipient diversity fell while pathologically expanded clonotypes grew through day 180.

This TCR derives from a young man with biphenotypic leukemia. Some clones in this sample may be carry-over from other donors' samples. The rearrangement joins TRBV9 to TRBJ1-2; D call uncertain. The material sequenced was peripheral blood mononuclear cells, taken before stem cell transplant. Written as DNA, the CDR3 is TGTGCCAGCAGCGTAGAGGGCAGCTATGGCTACACCTTC. Translating it yields CASSVEGSYGYTF.